This TCR beta chain was sequenced for a study of beta chain features in type 1 diabetes. Overall study findings and caveats: Shorter TCRB CDR3s, moderately but significantly so, were found in Type 1 diabetes patients in all four CD4+ subsets.

Trimming removed 0 bases from V and 9 bases from J, with 17 bases in between. Germline CDR1 LGHNA, CDR2 YSLEER. There are 16 residues in the CDR3. On this clone: Its target is not known.

The whole isolated RNA underwent reverse transcription, so sequencing captured expressed TCRB transcripts. Sequenced by immunoSEQ multiplex PCR; TCRdb stores in-frame clones only, minus some. This sample yields around 710,000 clones, of which around an eighth are seen a single time; around 0.12% belongs to the top ten. J is TRBJ2-2 and V is TRBV4-3; D not certain. The TCR comes from a man aged 30 to 45 with type 1 diabetes. The material sequenced was naive CD4+ T cells from blood. The CDR3 loop reads CASSQEWTRDIRELFF. CDR3 coding DNA: TGCGCCAGCAGCCAAGAGTGGACCCGTGATATCCGGGAGCTGTTTTTT.